The entry below describes one TCR beta chain. Per the original data handling: Reference gene primer amplification in the assay estimated nucleated cell counts. Using immunoSEQ multiplex PCR, the repertoire was profiled, and TCRdb retains in-frame clones only, with some absent. The V and J calls and clone size are taken from that table; D and trimming were inferred from the DNA. The sample includes 30,000 to 45,000 clones, roughly 73% of them seen just once. The sample comes from a study of blood T cell repertoires in COVID-19. Per germline, CDR1 MNHEY and CDR2 SMNVEV (reference sequence). V was cut by 5 bases and J by 4 bases, with 9 bases left in between. CDR3 length: 13 amino acids.

This chain uses TRBV27 with TRBJ1-5; possibly TRBD1 for D (6 bases). Source material: peripheral blood. This TCR derives from a man in his 60s with acute or convalescent COVID-19. This CDR3 reads CASSIRGNQPQHF. In DNA form, the CDR3 reads TGTGCCAGCAGTATCAGGGGAAATCAGCCCCAGCATTTT.